These 10 T cell receptor beta chains share one sample of origin, sequenced in a study of blood T cells in healthy people across ages. A second PCR, run for roughly 7 to 11 cycles, used a sample-barcoded 5' primer plus a J-beta primer mix. TCRdb processed the 5' RACE reads anew with MiXCR; each CDR3 protein has one entry. The sample contains about 730,000 distinct CDR3 sequences, about 40% of which appear only once. Sequencing was carried out using blood. Receptor source: a woman aged 55-69 years in good health.

V is TRBV20-1 and J is TRBJ1-5, with unresolved D. The CDR3 sequence is 15 residues long. CDR1 and CDR2 from the germline V gene are DFQATT and SNEGSKA (reference sequence). Trimming shortened V by 0 bases and J by 0 bases, and 9 bases separated the two germline ends. The CDR3 region is CSARDEQLSNQPQHF. As DNA, the CDR3 is TGCAGTGCTAGAGATGAACAGCTTAGCAATCAGCCCCAGCATTTT.

Concerning this clonotype itself: A much larger clone differs from this one at a single base, so this may be a read error. The chain couples TRBV7-2 to TRBJ2-6; 7 bases agree with TRBD1. Germline V gene lookup returns CDR1 SGHTA and CDR2 FQGNSA. The CDR3 sequence is 17 residues long. CDR3 nucleotide sequence: TGTGCCGGCAGCACGGACAGGATCCGCTCTGGGGCCAACGTCCTGACTTTC. Translating it yields CAGSTDRIRSGANVLTF.

This clonotype was counted a single time. This chain joins TRBV5-1 and TRBJ2-3, with 13 bases aligning to TRBD2. The V segment lost 1 base and the J segment 0 bases; nucleotides outside the gene matches: 2. Germline V gene lookup returns CDR1 SGHRS and CDR2 YFSETQ. The CDR3 spans 17 residues. The CDR3 loop reads CASSLTSGGASTDTQYF. The CDR3 DNA sequence: TGCGCCAGCAGCTTGACTAGCGGGGGGGCGAGCACAGATACGCAGTATTTT.

This clonotype was seen more than once but under ten times. The V and J genes are TRBV20-1 and TRBJ2-1; D is possibly TRBD1 or TRBD2 (5 bases each). Germline assignment: CDR1 DFQATT and CDR2 SNEGSKA (reference sequence). The CDR3 has 16 amino acids. The V end lost 3 bases, the J end lost 0 bases, and 15 bases lay between the germline ends. The chain's CDR3 is CSASSTKGSSYNEQFF. CDR3 nucleotide sequence: TGCAGTGCTAGCTCTACAAAGGGGAGCTCCTACAATGAGCAGTTCTTC.

A word on this clonotype: An end of the junction does not agree with germline; a read error may underlie this. As DNA, the CDR3 is TGTGCCTGCAGTTCCGGCGCGGAGAATGAAAAACTGTTTTTT. It yields the protein CACSSGAENEKLFF. This chain uses TRBV28 with TRBJ1-4; no clear D. The CDR3 contains 14 residues. Germline-derived CDR1 and CDR2 are MDHEN and SYDVKM. The entire variable domain, with the rest obtained from reference TRBV28 and TRBJ1-4, is as follows: DVKVTQSSRYLVKRTGEKVFLECVQDMDHENMFWYRQDPGLGLRLIYFSYDVKMKEKGDIPEGYSVSREKKERFSLILESASTNQTSMYLCACSSGAENEKLFFGSGTQLSVL.

V gene TRBV12-3 or TRBV12-4 combines with J gene TRBJ2-1, with 8 bases fitting TRBD2. The CDR3 extends over 14 amino acids. J was trimmed by 8 bases and V by 11 bases; bases with no gene match: 14. CDR3 DNA: TGTGCCGGGGGTTGGAGCGGGAGAGAATATGAGCAGTTCTTC. Translated: CAGGWSGREYEQFF.

V is TRBV9 and J is TRBJ2-1, with D unclear. V was pared by 1 base and J by 0 bases, with 8 bases between. In germline, CDR1 is SGDLS, CDR2 YYNGEE. The CDR3 loop spans 15 amino acids. CDR3 loop: CASSVSLSSYNEQFF. CDR3 bases: TGTGCCAGCAGCGTATCTCTGAGCTCCTACAATGAGCAGTTCTTC.

This clonotype occurred once. The J gene is TRBJ2-7, the V gene TRBV29-1, with TRBD2 identical over 7 bases. The CDR3 sequence is 13 residues long. J was trimmed by 2 bases and V by 7 bases; bases with no gene match: 8. Germline lookup yields CDR1 SQVTM and CDR2 ANQGSEA. The CDR3 sequence: CSAQGRGAYEQYF. DNA of the CDR3: TGCAGCGCCCAGGGACGGGGGGCCTACGAGCAGTACTTC.

The chain employs TRBV6-5 and TRBJ2-1, with a possible D match to TRBD2 (8 bases). CDR3 length: 17 amino acids. Germline loops: CDR1 MNHEY, CDR2 SVGAGI. Trimming took off 6 bases at V and 7 bases at J, with 25 bases between the two ends. The CDR3 protein is CASRSSLAEGARNEQFF. The CDR3 nucleotides read TGTGCCAGCAGGTCCTCACTAGCGGAGGGGGCGAGAAATGAGCAGTTCTTC.

In the case of this clonotype: One end of the junction is discordant with germline, which a read error may explain. This sequence joins TRBV9 and TRBJ1-1; no clear D gene. The CDR3 is 15 residues long. The germline V gene has CDR1 SGDLS and CDR2 YYNGEE. The CDR3 nucleotides are TGTGGCAGCAGCGTAGTTCGGGTGGGGAACACTGAAGCTTTCTTT. Protein product: CGSSVVRVGNTEAFF.